This record looks at one TCR beta chain sequence and its context. The antigen is undetermined. PCR employed 60 Vbeta and 13 Jbeta primers. Libraries were prepared by immunoSEQ multiplex PCR; TCRdb keeps only in-frame clonotypes and omits some of them. Its table lists some 130,000 clones. These data originate in a study of cytomegalovirus exposure and HLA in healthy donors. Study-level points and caveats: According to reports, the classifier identified cytomegalovirus status with high specificity and sensitivity. Most of the CMV-associated TCR beta chains (in a later analysis) appeared to be HLA-restricted. The dataset shows that most TCR sequences were rare, while some public TCRs occurred in many donors.

The donors comprised healthy bone marrow donors. Trimming cost V 5 bases and J 5 bases; bases outside gene matches: 11. Germline V gives CDR1 SGHVS, CDR2 FQNEAQ. The CDR3 covers 15 residues. Source material: PBMCs. The chain joins TRBV7-8 to TRBJ2-5; 7 bases fit TRBD2. The receptor's source is a woman between 35 and 50 years old in good health and CMV-seropositive. The CDR3 nucleotides read TGTGCCAGCAGCCCCGGACTAGTTGGGAGGGAGACCCAGTACTTC. Amino acids: CASSPGLVGRETQYF.